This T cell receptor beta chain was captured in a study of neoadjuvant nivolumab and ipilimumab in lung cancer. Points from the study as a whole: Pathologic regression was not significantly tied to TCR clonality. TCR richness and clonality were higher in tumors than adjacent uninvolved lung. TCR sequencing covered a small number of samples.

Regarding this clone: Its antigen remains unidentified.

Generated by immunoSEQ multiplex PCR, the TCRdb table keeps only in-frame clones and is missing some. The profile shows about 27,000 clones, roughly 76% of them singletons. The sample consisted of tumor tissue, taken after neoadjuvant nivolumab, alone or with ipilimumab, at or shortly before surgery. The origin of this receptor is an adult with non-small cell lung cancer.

The CDR3 loop is CAISGRGDQPQHF. The DNA of the CDR3 is TGTGCCATCAGTGGTAGGGGGGATCAGCCCCAGCATTTT. V is TRBV10-3 and J is TRBJ1-5, with a weak D call TRBD1 (6 bases). The CDR3 is 13 amino acids. The V end was cut by 4 bases, the J end by 5 bases, with 9 bases between. Per the germline V gene, CDR1 is ENHRY and CDR2 is SYGVKD.